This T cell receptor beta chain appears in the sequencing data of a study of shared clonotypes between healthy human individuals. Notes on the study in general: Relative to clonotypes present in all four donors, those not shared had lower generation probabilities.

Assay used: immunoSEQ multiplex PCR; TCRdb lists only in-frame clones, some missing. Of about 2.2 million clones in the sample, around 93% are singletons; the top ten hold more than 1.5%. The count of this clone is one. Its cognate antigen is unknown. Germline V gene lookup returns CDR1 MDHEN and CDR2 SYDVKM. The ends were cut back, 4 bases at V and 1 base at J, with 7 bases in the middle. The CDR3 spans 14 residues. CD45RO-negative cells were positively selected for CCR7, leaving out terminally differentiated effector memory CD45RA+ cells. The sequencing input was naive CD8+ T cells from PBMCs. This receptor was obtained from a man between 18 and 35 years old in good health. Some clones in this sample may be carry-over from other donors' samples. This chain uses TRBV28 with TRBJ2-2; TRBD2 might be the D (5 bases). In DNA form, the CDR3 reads TGTGCCAGCAGTTCAGGACTGAACACCGGGGAGCTGTTTTTT. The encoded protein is CASSSGLNTGELFF.